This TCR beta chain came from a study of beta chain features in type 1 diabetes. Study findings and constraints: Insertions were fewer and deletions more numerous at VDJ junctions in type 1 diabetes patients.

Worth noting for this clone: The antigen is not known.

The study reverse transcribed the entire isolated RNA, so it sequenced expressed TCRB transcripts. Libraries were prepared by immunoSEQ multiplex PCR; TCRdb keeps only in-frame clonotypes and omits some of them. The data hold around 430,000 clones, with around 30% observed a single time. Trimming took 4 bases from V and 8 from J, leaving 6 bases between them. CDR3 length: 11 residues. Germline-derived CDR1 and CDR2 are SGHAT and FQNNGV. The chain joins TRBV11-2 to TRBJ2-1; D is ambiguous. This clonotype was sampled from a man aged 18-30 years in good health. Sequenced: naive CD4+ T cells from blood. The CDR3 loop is CASSSPDEQFF. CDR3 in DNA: TGTGCCAGCAGCTCCCCTGATGAGCAGTTCTTC.